The subject of this entry is one TCR beta chain. Antigen: not known. This table comes from immunoSEQ multiplex PCR, and its TCRdb copy is limited to in-frame clones, with some not included. The sample lists 100,000 or so clones, about nine tenths occurring once. The data originate from a study of OX40 agonist ivuxolimab in advanced cancers. Study information: A history of anti-PD-1, anti-PD-L1 or anti-CTLA-4 therapy was acceptable, and 40% to 45% had some.

Whole-study findings and limits: Expanded clones belonging to CD8+ T cells outnumbered, on average, those of CD4+.

With V trimmed by 4 bases and J by 7 bases, 4 bases remained unmatched. CDR3 length: 14 amino acids. Germline lookup yields CDR1 SEHNR and CDR2 FQNEAQ (reference sequence). J is TRBJ1-5 and V is TRBV7-9; 10 bases are a match to TRBD1. This receptor was obtained from an adult with an advanced solid tumor such as melanoma, head and neck, liver or kidney cancer. The material sequenced was CD4+ or CD8+ T cells sorted from blood, taken in a trial of the OX40 agonist ivuxolimab. The CDR3 DNA follows: TGTGCCAGCAGCTATGGACAGGGGGAACAGCCCCAGCATTTT. It codes for CASSYGQGEQPQHF.